A selection of T cell receptor beta chains follows, all from one sample in a study of T cell responses to AZD1222 COVID-19 vaccine. Repertoires were generated with immunoSEQ multiplex PCR, while TCRdb's copy carries only in-frame clones and drops some. Of 200,000 to 250,000 clones listed, about 92% are singletons. The sequencing here drew on peripheral blood, taken on day 0 of MenACWY control vaccination. These receptors were collected from an adult in good health. The CDR3 runs from the conserved cysteine through the conserved F or W. The D gene is left open where the match is weak. For some rows the clone size is stated as once, few or many, or as a class when expanded; others skip it.

D gene,V gene,J gene,clone size,CDR3 protein,CDR3 DNA
NA,TRBV4-2,TRBJ2-7,once,CASSQVGPDSYEQYF,TGTGCCAGCAGCCAAGTTGGCCCGGACAGCTACGAGCAGTACTTC
NA,TRBV9,TRBJ2-5,NA,CASSVGGPQETQYF,TGTGCCAGCAGCGTAGGCGGGCCCCAAGAGACCCAGTACTTC
NA,TRBV4-1,TRBJ1-1,NA,CASSHQGEAFF,TGCGCCAGCAGCCATCAGGGAGAAGCTTTCTTT
NA,TRBV4-1,TRBJ2-1,NA,CASSQGTGQDEQFF,TGCGCCAGCAGCCAAGGCACAGGGCAGGATGAGCAGTTCTTC
TRBD1,TRBV6-1,TRBJ1-2,NA,CASSEQGARGYTF,TGTGCCAGCAGTGAACAGGGGGCTAGGGGCTACACCTTC
TRBD1,TRBV5-4,TRBJ1-2,few,CASSLGQGATNYGYTF,TGTGCCAGCAGCTTGGGGCAGGGGGCTACCAACTATGGCTACACCTTC
NA,TRBV7-9,TRBJ1-4,NA,CASSLAGGRGEKLFF,TGTGCCAGCAGCTTAGCCGGGGGGCGCGGGGAAAAACTGTTTTTT
NA,TRBV3-1/TRBV3-2,TRBJ2-7,NA,CASSHGTSSYEQYF,TGTGCCAGCAGCCATGGGACGAGCTCCTACGAGCAGTACTTC
TRBD1,TRBV11-2,TRBJ1-4,NA,CASSITGTGSEKLFF,TGTGCCAGCAGCATTACCGGGACAGGGAGCGAAAAACTGTTTTTT
NA,TRBV19,TRBJ2-1,NA,CASSIGGNEQFF,TGTGCCAGTAGTATAGGAGGGAATGAGCAGTTCTTC
NA,TRBV27,TRBJ1-1,NA,CASSPTGNTEAFF,TGTGCCAGCAGTCCGACTGGGAACACTGAAGCTTTCTTT
TRBD2,TRBV11-2,TRBJ2-7,few,CASSSGLAGGIWEQYF,TGTGCCAGCAGCTCGGGACTAGCGGGGGGTATATGGGAGCAGTACTTC
TRBD1,TRBV6-5,TRBJ1-1,NA,CASSSRTGSVTEAFF,TGTGCCAGCAGTTCTCGGACAGGGAGCGTCACTGAAGCTTTCTTT
TRBD2,TRBV5-1,TRBJ2-4,NA,CASSPEVSGGRAKNIQYF,TGCGCCAGCAGCCCGGAGGTTAGCGGGGGGAGAGCCAAAAACATTCAGTACTTC
TRBD1,TRBV7-9,TRBJ1-3,NA,CASSTTGTGNTIYF,TGTGCCAGCAGCACGACAGGGACTGGAAACACCATATATTTT
TRBD2,TRBV3-1/TRBV3-2,TRBJ2-1,once,CASSLGGGANEQFF,TGTGCCAGCAGCCTCGGGGGAGGGGCCAATGAGCAGTTCTTC
NA,TRBV6-5,TRBJ1-5,NA,CASRAGLGQPQHF,TGTGCCAGCAGGGCAGGGCTGGGACAGCCCCAGCATTTT
NA,TRBV6-1,TRBJ1-5,NA,CASSDGGRVGQPQHF,TGTGCCAGCAGTGATGGGGGGAGGGTAGGTCAGCCCCAGCATTTT
NA,TRBV30,TRBJ2-7,NA,CAWSVGGSEYF,TGTGCCTGGAGTGTTGGGGGCTCGGAGTACTTC
TRBD2,TRBV5-6,TRBJ2-2,NA,CASSNGLAGGLTGELFF,TGTGCCAGCAGCAACGGACTAGCGGGGGGGTTGACCGGGGAGCTGTTTTTT
TRBD1,TRBV19,TRBJ1-1,NA,CASTPWEGATEAFF,TGTGCCAGTACCCCTTGGGAGGGGGCTACTGAAGCTTTCTTT
NA,TRBV5-6,TRBJ1-5,NA,CASSLRYGGSVQPQHF,TGTGCCAGCAGCTTGCGGTATGGGGGGAGTGTTCAGCCCCAGCATTTT
NA,TRBV6-1,TRBJ1-2,NA,CASSEPLHLNYGYTF,TGTGCCAGCAGTGAACCCCTGCATCTTAACTATGGCTACACCTTC
NA,TRBV28,TRBJ2-3,NA,CASSTLIAGTDTQYF,TGTGCCAGCAGCACCCTTATTGCAGGCACAGATACGCAGTATTTT
TRBD1,TRBV10-3,TRBJ2-7,once,CAISELRDSKQYF,TGTGCCATCAGTGAGCTCCGGGACAGCAAGCAGTACTTC
NA,TRBV29-1,TRBJ1-2,NA,CSVHSGVWYGYTF,TGCAGCGTCCATTCAGGGGTTTGGTATGGCTACACCTTC
TRBD2,TRBV5-4,TRBJ2-1,NA,CASSLAGGQVGNEQFF,TGTGCCAGCAGCTTAGCGGGGGGGCAGGTCGGGAATGAGCAGTTCTTC
NA,TRBV12-3/TRBV12-4,TRBJ2-3,NA,CASSLARGTPQYF,TGTGCCAGCAGTTTAGCGCGGGGGACACCGCAGTATTTT
NA,TRBV6-5,TRBJ2-3,NA,CASSSTGGKAQYF,TGTGCCAGCAGCTCCACAGGAGGCAAGGCGCAGTATTTT
TRBD1,TRBV2,TRBJ1-4,NA,CASRGQGIVEKLFF,TGTGCCAGCAGGGGACAGGGGATAGTTGAAAAACTGTTTTTT
TRBD1,TRBV5-6,TRBJ1-2,NA,CASSRAGTEYGYTF,TGTGCCAGCAGCCGGGCCGGGACAGAATATGGCTACACCTTC
NA,TRBV11-3,TRBJ1-2,once,CASSTRTASYGYTF,TGTGCCAGCAGCACCCGGACGGCGAGTTATGGCTACACCTTC
NA,TRBV6-5,TRBJ1-3,NA,CASSSPHGRRGNTIYF,TGTGCCAGCAGTTCCCCCCATGGGCGGAGGGGAAACACCATATATTTT
NA,TRBV10-3,TRBJ1-2,NA,CAISESNGWGYTF,TGTGCCATCAGTGAGTCAAATGGCTGGGGCTACACCTTC
NA,TRBV11-3,TRBJ1-2,NA,CASSLDGYGYTF,TGTGCCAGCAGCTTAGATGGCTATGGCTACACCTTC
NA,TRBV3-1/TRBV3-2,TRBJ1-1,NA,CASSQLDGGRSEAFF,TGTGCCAGCAGCCAATTGGACGGGGGTCGCTCTGAAGCTTTCTTT
NA,TRBV4-2,TRBJ2-2,NA,CASSQEGRTGELFF,TGTGCCAGCAGCCAAGAGGGGAGAACCGGGGAGCTGTTTTTT
NA,TRBV7-9,TRBJ1-5,NA,CASSLEGANQPQHF,TGTGCCAGCAGCTTAGAGGGCGCCAATCAGCCCCAGCATTTT
NA,TRBV6-6,TRBJ2-3,NA,CASSYSRGTDTQYF,TGTGCCAGCAGTTACTCGAGGGGCACAGATACGCAGTATTTT
NA,TRBV10-3,TRBJ1-2,NA,CAISESARVRGYTF,TGTGCCATCAGTGAGTCGGCCCGGGTAAGAGGCTACACCTTC
TRBD1,TRBV5-1,TRBJ1-3,NA,CASSPQGASSGNTIYF,TGCGCCAGCAGCCCGCAGGGGGCGAGCTCTGGAAACACCATATATTTT
NA,TRBV7-3,TRBJ2-3,NA,CASSPGPASTDTQYF,TGTGCCAGCAGTCCTGGACCAGCTAGCACAGATACGCAGTATTTT
TRBD2,TRBV19,TRBJ2-2,once,CASRKPGGTTGELFF,TGTGCCAGTCGCAAACCGGGGGGAACCACCGGGGAGCTGTTTTTT
TRBD1,TRBV6-6,TRBJ1-5,NA,CASSYSRQGDQPQHF,TGTGCCAGCAGTTACTCGAGACAGGGAGATCAGCCCCAGCATTTT
NA,TRBV3-1/TRBV3-2,TRBJ2-6,NA,CASSQDLSSGANVLTF,TGTGCCAGCAGCCAAGACTTAAGCTCTGGGGCCAACGTCCTGACTTTC
NA,TRBV20-1,TRBJ1-2,NA,CSAPSVSGYTF,TGCAGTGCCCCCTCGGTTTCAGGCTACACCTTC
TRBD1,TRBV15,TRBJ1-3,NA,CATSRDSRTGAGNTIYF,TGTGCCACCAGCAGAGATTCGCGGACAGGGGCTGGAAACACCATATATTTT
NA,TRBV3-1/TRBV3-2,TRBJ1-1,NA,CASSLGLRGAFF,TGTGCCAGCAGCCTGGGACTAAGAGGGGCTTTCTTT
TRBD1,TRBV6-6,TRBJ1-6,NA,CASTTGGGNSPLHF,TGTGCCAGCACGACAGGAGGGGGCAATTCACCCCTCCACTTT
NA,TRBV4-1,TRBJ1-6,NA,CASSHAGVRPYNSPLHF,TGCGCCAGCAGCCATGCAGGGGTCCGGCCCTATAATTCACCCCTCCACTTT
TRBD2,TRBV30,TRBJ2-2,NA,CASRPGTTNTGELFF,TGTGCCTCCAGACCCGGGACTACAAACACCGGGGAGCTGTTTTTT
TRBD1,TRBV7-8,TRBJ2-6,NA,CASSIQGGGSGANVLTF,TGTGCCAGCAGCATACAGGGGGGAGGCTCTGGGGCCAACGTCCTGACTTTC